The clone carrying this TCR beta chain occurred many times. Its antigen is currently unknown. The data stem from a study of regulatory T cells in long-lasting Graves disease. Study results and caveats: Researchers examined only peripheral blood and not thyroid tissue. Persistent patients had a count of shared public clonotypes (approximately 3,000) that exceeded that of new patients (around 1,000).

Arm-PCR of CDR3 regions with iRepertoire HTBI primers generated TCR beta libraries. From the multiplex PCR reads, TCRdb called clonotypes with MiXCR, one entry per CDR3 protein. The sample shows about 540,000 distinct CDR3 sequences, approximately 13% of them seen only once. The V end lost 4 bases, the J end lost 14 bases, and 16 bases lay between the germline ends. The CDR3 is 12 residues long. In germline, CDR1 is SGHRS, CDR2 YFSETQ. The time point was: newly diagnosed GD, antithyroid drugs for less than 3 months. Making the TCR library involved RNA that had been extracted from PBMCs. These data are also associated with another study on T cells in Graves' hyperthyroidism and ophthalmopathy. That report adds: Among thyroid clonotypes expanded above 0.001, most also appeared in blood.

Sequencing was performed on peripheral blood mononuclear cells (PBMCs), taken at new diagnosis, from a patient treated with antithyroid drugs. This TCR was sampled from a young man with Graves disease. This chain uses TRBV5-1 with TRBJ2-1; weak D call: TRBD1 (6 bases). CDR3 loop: CASSLGWTEKFF. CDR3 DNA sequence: TGCGCCAGCAGCCTGGGGTGGACAGAAAAGTTCTTC.